This TCR beta chain was obtained from a study of blood T cell repertoires in COVID-19. Study summary: Acute and convalescent COVID-19 samples came from the United States, Italy and Spain. T cells, B-cell-depleted T cells, or PBMCs provided the cDNA or gDNA that served as material.

As originally analysed: Amplification of reference gene primers provided the estimated nucleated cell counts. Sequencing used immunoSEQ multiplex PCR; TCRdb keeps in-frame clones, though not all of them. V and J calls and clone size come straight from that table; D and trimming were deduced from the DNA. The data hold around 330,000 clones, with about 87% observed a single time. This clone was detected once. The CDR3 has 17 amino acids. V lost 5 bases to trimming and J lost 1 base; unmatched junction nucleotides: 7. Germline values: CDR1 SEHNR, CDR2 FQNEAQ (reference sequence). The Seattle patients, enrolled during active infection, were followed longitudinally.

This clonotype originated in a woman under 40 with COVID-19, enrolled during active disease. The V gene is TRBV7-9, the J gene TRBJ2-5, with TRBD2 matching 13 bases. The specimen was peripheral blood. CDR3 loop: CASSPGLAGALQETQYF. CDR3 coding DNA: TGTGCCAGCAGCCCAGGACTAGCGGGGGCCCTCCAAGAGACCCAGTACTTC.